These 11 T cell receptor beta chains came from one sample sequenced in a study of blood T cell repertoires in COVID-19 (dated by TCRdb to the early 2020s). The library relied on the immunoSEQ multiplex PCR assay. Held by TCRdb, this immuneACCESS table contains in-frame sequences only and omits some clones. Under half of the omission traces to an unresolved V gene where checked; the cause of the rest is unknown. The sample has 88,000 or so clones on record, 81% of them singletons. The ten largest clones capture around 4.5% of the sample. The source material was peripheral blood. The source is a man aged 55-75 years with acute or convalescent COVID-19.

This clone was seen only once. The CDR3 coding sequence is TGTGCCATCAGAGCGGGAGCTTCTTACAATGAGCAGTTCTTC. Translation gives CAIRAGASYNEQFF. The chain carries TRBV10-3 and TRBJ2-1; 8 bases line up with TRBD2. The trim removed 6 bases at V and 4 bases at J, leaving 5 bases unmatched. CDR1 and CDR2 (germline): ENHRY, SYGVKD. The CDR3 has 14 amino acids.

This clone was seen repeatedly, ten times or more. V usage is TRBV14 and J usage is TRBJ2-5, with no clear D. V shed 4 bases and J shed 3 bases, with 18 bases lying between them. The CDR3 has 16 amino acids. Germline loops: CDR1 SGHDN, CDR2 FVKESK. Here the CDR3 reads CASSPIEQALEETQYF. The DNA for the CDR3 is TGTGCCAGCAGCCCGATCGAGCAGGCCCTTGAAGAGACCCAGTACTTC.

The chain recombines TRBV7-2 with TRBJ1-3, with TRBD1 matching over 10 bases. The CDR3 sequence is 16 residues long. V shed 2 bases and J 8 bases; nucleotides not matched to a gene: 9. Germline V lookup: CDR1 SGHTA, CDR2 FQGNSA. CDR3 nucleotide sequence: TGTGCCAGCAGCTTATTTGGGACAGGGGTTGGGGACACCATATATTTT. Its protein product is CASSLFGTGVGDTIYF.

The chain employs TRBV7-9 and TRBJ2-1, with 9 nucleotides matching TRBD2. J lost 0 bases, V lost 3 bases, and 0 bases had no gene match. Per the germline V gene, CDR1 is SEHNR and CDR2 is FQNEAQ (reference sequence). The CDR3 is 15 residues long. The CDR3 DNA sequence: TGTGCCAGCAGCTTTAGCGGGAGCTCCTACAATGAGCAGTTCTTC. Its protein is CASSFSGSSYNEQFF.

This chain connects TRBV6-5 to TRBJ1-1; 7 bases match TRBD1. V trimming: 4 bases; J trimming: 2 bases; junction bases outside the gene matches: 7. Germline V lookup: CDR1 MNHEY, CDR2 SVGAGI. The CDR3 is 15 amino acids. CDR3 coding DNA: TGTGCCAGCAGTTCCGAGACAGGGTATAACACTGAAGCTTTCTTT. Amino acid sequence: CASSSETGYNTEAFF.

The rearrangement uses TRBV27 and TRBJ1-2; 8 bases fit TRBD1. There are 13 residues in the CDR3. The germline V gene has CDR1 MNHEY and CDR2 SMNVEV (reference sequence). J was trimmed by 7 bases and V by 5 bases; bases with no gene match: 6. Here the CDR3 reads CASSLTGVRGYTF. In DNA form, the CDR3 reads TGTGCCAGCAGTCTGACAGGGGTCCGTGGCTACACCTTC.

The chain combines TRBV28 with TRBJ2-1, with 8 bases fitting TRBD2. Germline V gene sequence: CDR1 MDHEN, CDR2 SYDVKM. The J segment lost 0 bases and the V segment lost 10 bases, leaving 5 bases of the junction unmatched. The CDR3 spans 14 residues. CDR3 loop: CATSGTSSYNEQFF. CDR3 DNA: TGTGCCACCTCGGGGACTAGCTCCTACAATGAGCAGTTCTTC.

CDR3 sequence (DNA): TGTGCCAGCAGCTTAGAGCGGGGTTTATCAGCAACTAATGAAAAACTGTTTTTT. This gives the protein CASSLERGLSATNEKLFF. The chain recombines TRBV11-3 with TRBJ1-4; D ambiguous. Deletions cut 0 bases from V and 0 bases from J, with 14 bases between. CDR1 and CDR2 from the germline V gene are SGHNT and YENEEA. This CDR3 is built from 18 residues.

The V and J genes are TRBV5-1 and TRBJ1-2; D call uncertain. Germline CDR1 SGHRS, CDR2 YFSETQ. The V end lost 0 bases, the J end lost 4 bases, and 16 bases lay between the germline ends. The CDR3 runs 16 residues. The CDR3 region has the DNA TGCGCCAGCAGCTTGGGTGGGAGGGAGCAAGTCTATGGCTACACCTTC. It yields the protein CASSLGGREQVYGYTF.

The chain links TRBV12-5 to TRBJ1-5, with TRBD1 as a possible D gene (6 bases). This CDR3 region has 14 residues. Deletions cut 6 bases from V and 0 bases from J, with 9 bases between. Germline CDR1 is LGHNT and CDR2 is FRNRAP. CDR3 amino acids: CASGDSNSNQPQHF. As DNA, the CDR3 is TGTGCTAGTGGGGACAGTAATAGCAATCAGCCCCAGCATTTT.

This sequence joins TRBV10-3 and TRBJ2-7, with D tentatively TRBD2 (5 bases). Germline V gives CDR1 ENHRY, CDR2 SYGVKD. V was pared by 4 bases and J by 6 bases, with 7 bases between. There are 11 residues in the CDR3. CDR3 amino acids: CAISGESEQYF. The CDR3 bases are TGTGCCATCAGTGGGGAGTCCGAGCAGTACTTC.